One and the same sample provided the 22 T cell receptor beta chains below, sequenced in a study of blood T cells in healthy people across ages. It was with a sample-barcoded 5' primer and a J-beta primer mix that a second PCR of roughly 7 to 12 cycles was run. TCRdb recomputed calls from the 5' RACE reads with MiXCR, one row per CDR3 protein. This sample has 1,300,000 or so distinct CDR3 sequences; approximately 60% occur once, and the top ten carry about 6.3%. The sample comprised blood. The receptors were sampled from a man younger than 30 in good health.

The chain has TRBV12-3 or TRBV12-4 and TRBJ2-5; possibly TRBD2 for D (6 bases). There are 16 residues in the CDR3. V was cut by 5 bases and J by 1 base, with 17 bases left in between. The chain's CDR3 is CASSPHLRDFQETQYF. Here the CDR3 DNA reads TGTGCCAGCAGTCCCCATCTACGGGACTTCCAAGAGACCCAGTACTTC.

CDR3 nucleotides: TGTGCCAGCAGTTTAAAGAGGGTTACTGAAGCTTTCTTT. As protein: CASSLKRVTEAFF. This rearrangement joins TRBV12-3 or TRBV12-4 to TRBJ1-1; no firm D call. The CDR3 has 13 amino acids. The V end was cut by 2 bases, the J end by 5 bases, with 9 bases between.

The chain has TRBV27 and TRBJ2-2; D remains unclear. The CDR3 length is 13 residues. Trimming stripped 1 base from V and 5 bases from J, with 5 bases between. Germline CDR1 and CDR2: MNHEY and SMNVEV (reference sequence). In nucleotides, the CDR3 is TGTGCCAGCAGTTTATTTGGAACCGGGGAGCTGTTTTTT. This translates into CASSLFGTGELFF.

The V call is TRBV4-3, the J call TRBJ1-2; TRBD1 matches 9 bases. The CDR3 is 15 amino acids. Unmatched junction bases numbered 2, after V lost 1 base and J lost 2 bases. Germline lookup yields CDR1 LGHNA and CDR2 YSLEER. CDR3 loop: CASSQGGQGNYGYTF. In DNA, the CDR3 is TGCGCCAGCAGCCAAGGGGGACAGGGCAACTATGGCTACACCTTC.

The V call is TRBV12-3 or TRBV12-4, the J call TRBJ2-7; perhaps D is TRBD1 or TRBD2 (5 bases each). This CDR3 is 12 amino acids long. Between the trimmed V and J ends, which lost 6 bases and 6 bases, there was a span of 12 bases. CDR3 sequence reads: CASSPEGSEQYF. The CDR3 coding sequence is TGTGCCAGCAGCCCCGAGGGGAGCGAGCAGTACTTC.

The chain is built from TRBV4-1 and TRBJ1-1; D unresolved. Trimming took 6 bases from V and 5 from J, leaving 16 bases between them. The germline CDR1 and CDR2 sequences are MGHRA and YSYEKL. This CDR3 is built from 14 residues. The CDR3 protein is CASSPEGGKTEAFF. The CDR3 nucleotides are TGCGCCAGCAGTCCTGAGGGAGGGAAGACTGAAGCTTTCTTT.

V gene TRBV5-1 combines with J gene TRBJ2-7, with D hard to call. Trimming took 5 bases from V and 0 from J, leaving 9 bases between them. This CDR3 is 13 amino acids long. Germline CDR1 reads SGHRS; CDR2 reads YFSETQ. The CDR3 here is CASSGSNSYEQYF. The CDR3 nucleotides read TGCGCCAGCAGTGGCAGCAACTCCTACGAGCAGTACTTC.

This chain connects TRBV20-1 to TRBJ2-3, with D possibly called TRBD1 or TRBD2 (5 bases each). Deletions cut 6 bases from V and 4 bases from J, with 14 bases between. Germline V gene sequence: CDR1 DFQATT, CDR2 SNEGSKA (reference sequence). This CDR3 comprises 13 residues. CDR3 in amino acids: CSARLRGADTQYF. CDR3 nucleotide sequence: TGCAGTGCGAGACTACGAGGGGCAGATACGCAGTATTTT.

The rearrangement links TRBV20-1 to TRBJ2-7; unclear D gene. The CDR3 covers 13 residues. Germline V gives CDR1 DFQATT, CDR2 SNEGSKA (reference sequence). The V end lost 1 base, the J end lost 2 bases, and 9 bases lay between the germline ends. CDR3 amino acids: CSARVPGTYEQYF. For the CDR3, the DNA is TGCAGTGCTAGAGTACCAGGAACCTACGAGCAGTACTTC.

V usage is TRBV25-1 and J usage is TRBJ2-3; 9 nucleotides line up with TRBD2. V trimming: 7 bases; J trimming: 4 bases; junction bases outside the gene matches: 9. The germline V gene has CDR1 MGHDK and CDR2 SYGVNS. The CDR3 runs to 15 residues. The CDR3 coding sequence is TGTGCCAGCACGGGGGCAGCGGGGGGACCAGATACGCAGTATTTT. This sequence encodes CASTGAAGGPDTQYF.

The chain couples TRBV20-1 to TRBJ2-4; D may match TRBD1 or TRBD2 (7 bases each). Judging by the DNA end, TRBJ2-7 fits better; the J call may be wrong. Germline values: CDR1 DFQATT, CDR2 SNEGSKA (reference sequence). The CDR3 spans 16 residues. The CDR3, as DNA: TGCAGTGCTAGAGATCGGCGGCAGGGGGAGGGATACGAGCAGTACTTC. Residues: CSARDRRQGEGYEQYF.

V gene TRBV20-1 combines with J gene TRBJ2-4; D is uncertain. This CDR3 contains 15 residues. Germline CDR1 and CDR2: DFQATT and SNEGSKA (reference sequence). V lost 6 bases and J lost 1, with 16 bases in between. The CDR3 DNA reads TGCAGTGCCTACCCCCCAGAACGGGCCAAAAACATTCAGTACTTC. This translates into CSAYPPERAKNIQYF.

In this sample, this clonotype turned up a few times. CDR3 coding DNA: TGTGCCAGCAGCTTAGCCGCTAGCCGCACAGATACGCAGTATTTT. Its translation is CASSLAASRTDTQYF. The chain joins TRBV7-2 to TRBJ2-3, with a weak D call TRBD2 (5 bases). Germline assignment: CDR1 SGHTA and CDR2 FQGNSA. The CDR3 totals 15 residues. The V end lost 0 bases, the J end lost 1 base, and 8 bases lay between the germline ends.

The chain combines TRBV10-3 with TRBJ2-7; no definite D call. This CDR3 region has 14 residues. The germline gives CDR1 ENHRY, CDR2 SYGVKD. V gave up 0 bases and J gave up 0 bases, with 6 bases separating them. CDR3 loop: CAISESPNSYEQYF. The CDR3 coding sequence is TGTGCCATCAGTGAGTCCCCAAACTCCTACGAGCAGTACTTC.

This sequence joins TRBV29-1 and TRBJ2-1; D unresolved. This CDR3 region has 12 residues. Trimming left V 3 bases short and J 7 bases short, with 10 bases between. Looked up from germline, CDR1 is SQVTM and CDR2 is ANQGSEA. CDR3: CSVDDGWNEQFF. In DNA, the CDR3 is TGCAGCGTTGATGATGGTTGGAATGAGCAGTTCTTC.

The chain uses TRBV12-3 or TRBV12-4 and TRBJ1-2; D is ambiguous. CDR3 length: 12 residues. The ends were cut back, 7 bases at V and 6 bases at J, with 12 bases in the middle. Here the CDR3 DNA reads TGTGCCAGCACCAATACATGGAATGGCTACACCTTC. Translating gives CASTNTWNGYTF.

The chain links TRBV3-1 to TRBJ2-1, with TRBD2 matching over 10 bases. This CDR3 has 16 residues. Trimming removed 5 bases from V and 1 base from J; junction bases left unmatched: 5. Germline CDR1 reads LGHDT; CDR2 reads YNNKEL (reference sequence). The CDR3 spells CASSAQLAGSYNEQFF. As DNA, the CDR3 is TGTGCCAGCAGCGCCCAACTAGCGGGGTCCTACAATGAGCAGTTCTTC.

The genes are TRBV12-3 or TRBV12-4 and TRBJ2-3; 8 nucleotides agree with TRBD1. Trimming removed 6 bases from V and 2 bases from J; junction bases left unmatched: 16. The CDR3 totals 18 residues. This CDR3 is CASRAGTGLNVVTDTQYF. CDR3 in DNA: TGTGCCAGCAGAGCCGGGACAGGCCTTAACGTTGTCACAGATACGCAGTATTTT.

The chain joins TRBV7-9 to TRBJ2-5; TRBD1 matches 10 bases. The DNA matches TRBJ2-7 better at its end, which makes the J call doubtful. Per the germline V gene, CDR1 is SEHNR and CDR2 is FQNEAQ (reference sequence). The CDR3 is 15 amino acids. The CDR3 nucleotides are TGTGCCAGCAGCACAACCGGGACAGGGGATAACGAGCAGTACTTC. Translation: CASSTTGTGDNEQYF.

The chain uses TRBV29-1 and TRBJ2-7, with a tentative D call TRBD1 (7 bases). With 2 bases removed from V and 1 base from J, the gap between germline ends came to 12 bases. Germline CDR1 SQVTM, CDR2 ANQGSEA. The CDR3 totals 14 residues. CDR3 protein: CSVEIPGGSYEQYF. The DNA for the CDR3 is TGCAGCGTTGAAATTCCAGGGGGGTCCTACGAGCAGTACTTC.

The CDR3 DNA follows: TGTGCCAGCAGCCCAAGCCCTGTGCAAGCTTTCTTT. Protein sequence: CASSPSPVQAFF. This rearrangement joins TRBV7-9 to TRBJ1-1; no clear D. The CDR3 has 12 residues. Germline values: CDR1 SEHNR, CDR2 FQNEAQ (reference sequence). The germline V and J ends were trimmed by 5 bases and 9 bases, with 13 bases remaining between them.

The V gene is TRBV25-1, the J gene TRBJ2-3; TRBD2 matches at 7 bases. The CDR3 spans 15 residues. Looked up from germline, CDR1 is MGHDK and CDR2 is SYGVNS. After removal of 5 bases from V and 5 bases from J, the junction contained 10 bases not matched to a gene. CDR3 in amino acids: CASSKTSRTGDTQYF. In DNA form, the CDR3 reads TGTGCCAGCAGTAAGACTAGCCGTACAGGAGATACGCAGTATTTT.